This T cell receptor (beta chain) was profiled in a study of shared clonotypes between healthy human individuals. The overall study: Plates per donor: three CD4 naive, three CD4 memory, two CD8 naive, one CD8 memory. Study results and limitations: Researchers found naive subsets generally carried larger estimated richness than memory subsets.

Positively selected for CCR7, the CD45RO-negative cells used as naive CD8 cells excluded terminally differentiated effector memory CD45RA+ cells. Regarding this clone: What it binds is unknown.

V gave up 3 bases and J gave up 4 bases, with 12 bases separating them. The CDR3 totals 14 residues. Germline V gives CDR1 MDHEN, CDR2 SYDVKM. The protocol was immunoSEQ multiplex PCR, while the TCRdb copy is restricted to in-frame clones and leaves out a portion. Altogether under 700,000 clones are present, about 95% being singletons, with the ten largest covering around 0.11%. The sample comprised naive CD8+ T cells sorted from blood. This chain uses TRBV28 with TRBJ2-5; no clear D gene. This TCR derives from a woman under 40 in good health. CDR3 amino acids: CASSFFRRGETQYF. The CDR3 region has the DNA TGTGCCAGCAGTTTCTTCAGGAGAGGAGAGACCCAGTACTTC.